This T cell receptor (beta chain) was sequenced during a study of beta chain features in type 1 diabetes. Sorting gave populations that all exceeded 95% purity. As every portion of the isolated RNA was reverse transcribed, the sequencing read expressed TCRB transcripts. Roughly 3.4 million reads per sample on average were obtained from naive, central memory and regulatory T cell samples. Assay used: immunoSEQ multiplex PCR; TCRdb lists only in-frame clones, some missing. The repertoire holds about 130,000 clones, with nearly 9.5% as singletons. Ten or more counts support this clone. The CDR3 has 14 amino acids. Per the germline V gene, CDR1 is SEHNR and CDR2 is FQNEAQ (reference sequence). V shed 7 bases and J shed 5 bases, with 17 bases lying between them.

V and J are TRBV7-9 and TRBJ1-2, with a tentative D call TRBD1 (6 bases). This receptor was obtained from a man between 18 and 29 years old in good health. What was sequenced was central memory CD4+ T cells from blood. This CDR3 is CASNQIQGHYGYTF. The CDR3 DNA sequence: TGTGCCAGCAACCAAATCCAGGGGCATTATGGCTACACCTTC.